Listed here are 25 T cell receptor beta chains from one sample, sequenced in a study of CD8 T cells in Susac syndrome (dated by TCRdb to between 2018 and 2021). The library came from the immunoSEQ multiplex PCR assay. RNA was extracted using the RNeasy kit, and about 0.45 to 1 ug of the RNA was reverse transcribed with random hexamers. TCRdb reprocessed the public reads (quality trimming at Q25 with fastp, clone calling with MiXCR) and kept in-frame beta chains. Each entry is one CDR3 protein sequence, shown with its most common DNA and genes. The sample includes approximately 160,000 distinct CDR3 sequences, with around 95% observed a single time. Around 0.13% of the sample lies in the top ten. The sample taken for sequencing was CD4+ T cells from PBMCs. Receptors originate from a human donor in good health.

The chain employs TRBV5-1 and TRBJ2-5; D possibly matches TRBD1 or TRBD2 (5 bases each). This CDR3 is 15 amino acids long. Deletions cut 2 bases from V and 4 bases from J, with 15 bases between. CDR1 is SGHRS, CDR2 YFSETQ, per germline. As DNA, the CDR3 is TGCGCCAGCAGCTTAGGGGACCAGAGAGGAGAGACCCAGTACTTC. Amino acid sequence: CASSLGDQRGETQYF.

The J gene is TRBJ1-1, the V gene TRBV19, with D possibly matching TRBD1 (5 bases). Trimming left V 9 bases short and J 6 bases short, with 14 bases between. This CDR3 has 12 amino acids. Germline V gives CDR1 LNHDA, CDR2 SQIVND (reference sequence). The CDR3 DNA sequence: TGTGCCAGCCCACCCGGGGGGTCTGAAGCTTTCTTT. Residues: CASPPGGSEAFF.

The gene calls are TRBV13 and TRBJ2-3; TRBD2 might be the D (7 bases). V gave up 1 base and J gave up 3 bases, with 14 bases separating them. Germline V CDR1 and CDR2: PRHDT, FYEKMQ (reference sequence). CDR3 length equals 16 residues. The CDR3, as DNA: TGTGCCAGCAGCTTAGCGGGGGGCCAAGGAACAGATACGCAGTATTTT. As protein: CASSLAGGQGTDTQYF.

J is TRBJ1-5 and V is TRBV6-5, with a weak D call TRBD1 (5 bases). Trimming shortened V by 10 bases and J by 2 bases, and 15 bases separated the two germline ends. CDR3 length equals 14 residues. Germline CDR1 reads MNHEY; CDR2 reads SVGAGI. CDR3 amino acids: CATQMPGGNQPQHF. The CDR3 coding sequence is TGTGCCACACAAATGCCGGGGGGCAATCAGCCCCAGCATTTT.

The chain is built from TRBV18 and TRBJ2-1; TRBD1 aligns across 7 bases. V lost 3 bases and J lost 2; bases outside the gene matches: 4. In germline, CDR1 is KGHSH, CDR2 LQKENI. The CDR3 consists of 15 residues. The CDR3 reads CASSPRQGTYNEQFF. CDR3 coding DNA: TGTGCCAGCTCACCCAGACAGGGAACCTACAATGAGCAGTTCTTC.

V gene TRBV7-3 combines with J gene TRBJ1-1; weak D call: TRBD1 (6 bases). Germline V gives CDR1 SGHTA, CDR2 FQGTGA. This CDR3 is 15 amino acids long. Trimming shortened V by 1 base and J by 4 bases, and 13 bases separated the two germline ends. The CDR3 DNA follows: TGTGCCAGCAGCTTAAACGGGGGGGCGGTCACTGAAGCTTTCTTT. Its protein is CASSLNGGAVTEAFF.

The chain uses TRBV5-4 and TRBJ1-3; D unresolved. Trimming cost V 2 bases and J 2 bases, with 11 bases left between them. The CDR3 length is 15 residues. CDR1 SGHNT and CDR2 YYREEE come from the germline V gene (reference sequence). This CDR3 reads CASSLREAAGNTIYF. The CDR3 DNA is TGTGCCAGCAGCTTACGGGAGGCGGCTGGAAACACCATATATTTT.

The V call is TRBV5-8, the J call TRBJ1-6; D not certain. This CDR3 is built from 10 residues. V lost 2 bases and J 11 bases, leaving 2 bases between the germline ends. CDR1 is SGHTS, CDR2 YDEGEE, per germline. The CDR3: CASSFTPLHF. CDR3 DNA sequence: TGTGCCAGCAGCTTCACACCCCTCCACTTT.

This chain joins TRBV7-3 and TRBJ2-7, with D maybe TRBD2 (6 bases). CDR3 length equals 14 residues. CDR1 and CDR2 (germline): SGHTA, FQGTGA. V dropped 1 base and J dropped 5 bases, with 12 bases sitting between them. CDR3 nucleotide sequence: TGTGCCAGCAGCTTAATTCCTAGCGTCGACGAGCAGTACTTC. Translated: CASSLIPSVDEQYF.

This clonotype occurred a few times. The chain employs TRBV7-7 and TRBJ2-3, with D maybe TRBD1 (6 bases). The CDR3 is made up of 13 amino acids. Per the germline V gene, CDR1 is SSHAT and CDR2 is FNYEAQ (reference sequence). The V end lost 4 bases, the J end lost 5 bases, and 10 bases lay between the germline ends. The CDR3 spells CASSSQGGDTQYF. The CDR3 bases are TGTGCCAGCAGCTCACAGGGCGGAGATACGCAGTATTTT.

The gene calls are TRBV5-6 and TRBJ2-1; D is undetermined. Trimming cost V 0 bases and J 7 bases, with 8 bases left between them. The CDR3 spans 13 residues. From germline, CDR1 is SGHDT and CDR2 YYEEEE. In DNA, the CDR3 is TGTGCCAGCAGCTTGGGTCACACTAATGAGCAGTTCTTC. As protein: CASSLGHTNEQFF.

J is TRBJ2-5 and V is TRBV3-1, with D unresolved. The CDR3 has 12 amino acids. Germline V gene sequence: CDR1 LGHDT, CDR2 YNNKEL (reference sequence). V was cut by 4 bases and J by 5 bases, with 8 bases left in between. This CDR3 reads CASSPLKETQYF. Here the CDR3 DNA reads TGTGCCAGCAGCCCCCTCAAGGAGACCCAGTACTTC.

The chain links TRBV7-3 to TRBJ2-5; D gene ambiguous. The CDR3 extends over 13 amino acids. Trimming shortened V by 8 bases and J by 3 bases, and 13 bases separated the two germline ends. Germline values: CDR1 SGHTA, CDR2 FQGTGA. DNA for the CDR3: TGTGCCAGCGCCGGCACAGTAAAAGAGACCCAGTACTTC. It translates to CASAGTVKETQYF.

V gene TRBV3-1 combines with J gene TRBJ2-2; D call uncertain. V lost 0 bases and J 7 bases, leaving 21 bases between the germline ends. CDR3 length: 18 amino acids. CDR1 and CDR2 from the germline V gene are LGHDT and YNNKEL (reference sequence). As DNA, the CDR3 is TGTGCCAGCAGCCAAGATCGGTGGGCAGCTAATCAAAACGGGGAGCTGTTTTTT. Its protein product is CASSQDRWAANQNGELFF.

This chain uses TRBV27 with TRBJ1-4; possible D gene TRBD1, 6 bases. Looked up from germline, CDR1 is MNHEY and CDR2 is SMNVEV (reference sequence). The CDR3 is 14 residues long. With 8 bases removed from V and 2 bases from J, the gap between germline ends came to 12 bases. The CDR3 loop is CASRGAATNEKLFF. The CDR3 coding sequence is TGTGCCAGCCGGGGGGCGGCCACTAATGAAAAACTGTTTTTT. Full variable domain (missing parts from reference TRBV27 and TRBJ1-4): EAQVTQNPRYLITVTGKKLTVTCSQNMNHEYMSWYRQDPGLGLRQIYYSMNVEVTDKGDVPEGYKVSRKEKRNFPLILESPSPNQTSLYFCASRGAATNEKLFFGSGTQLSVL.

The chain combines TRBV29-1 with TRBJ2-7; 9 nucleotides line up with TRBD1. Germline V lookup: CDR1 SQVTM, CDR2 ANQGSEA. J lost 3 bases, V lost 3 bases, and 3 bases had no gene match. The length of the CDR3 is 13 residues. This CDR3 reads CSVDLDRGYEQYF. The CDR3 DNA is TGCAGCGTTGACCTGGACAGGGGCTACGAGCAGTACTTC.

The V and J genes are TRBV18 and TRBJ2-1; possible D gene TRBD2, 5 bases. Trimming pared 2 bases from V and 8 bases from J, leaving 7 bases between. Germline-derived CDR1 and CDR2 are KGHSH and LQKENI. CDR3 length: 12 residues. The CDR3 here is CASSPSGDEQFF. CDR3 nucleotides: TGTGCCAGCTCACCAAGCGGAGATGAGCAGTTCTTC. Drawing the rest from reference TRBV18 and TRBJ2-1, the complete variable domain is NAGVMQNPRHLVRRRGQEARLRCSPMKGHSHVYWYRQLPEEGLKFMVYLQKENIIDESGMPKERFSAEFPKEGPSILRIQQVVRGDSAAYFCASSPSGDEQFFGPGTRLTVL.

The chain links TRBV6-5 to TRBJ2-1, with D uncertain. With 0 bases removed from V and 7 bases from J, the gap between germline ends came to 16 bases. The germline V gene has CDR1 MNHEY and CDR2 SVGAGI. The CDR3 has 16 amino acids. CDR3 DNA sequence: TGTGCCAGCAGTTACTCGAAGAGCGCTATGGATAATGAGCAGTTCTTC. Its protein product is CASSYSKSAMDNEQFF.

The V and J genes are TRBV9 and TRBJ2-7; TRBD1 might be the D (6 bases). The V gene's germline CDR1 is SGDLS and CDR2 YYNGEE. The length of the CDR3 is 14 residues. The V end lost 4 bases, the J end lost 7 bases, and 18 bases lay between the germline ends. CDR3 bases: TGTGCCAGCAGCCAAGGGGGTAGGTCGAAAGAGCAGTACTTC. Its protein is CASSQGGRSKEQYF.

The chain uses TRBV9 and TRBJ1-1; D unresolved. Germline V CDR1 and CDR2: SGDLS, YYNGEE. Trimming left V 3 bases short and J 0 bases short, with 9 bases between. The CDR3 is 14 amino acids. CDR3 sequence reads: CASSGTAMNTEAFF. The CDR3 bases are TGTGCCAGCAGCGGAACTGCCATGAACACTGAAGCTTTCTTT.

The CDR3: CASSLGQGAWETQYF. CDR3 nucleotide sequence: TGTGCCAGCTCCCTAGGACAGGGGGCTTGGGAGACCCAGTACTTC. The V gene is TRBV18, the J gene TRBJ2-5; TRBD1 aligns across 11 bases. V lost 6 bases to trimming and J lost 5 bases; unmatched junction nucleotides: 8. Germline V gene sequence: CDR1 KGHSH, CDR2 LQKENI. This CDR3 contains 15 residues. Using reference TRBV18 and TRBJ2-5 for the parts outside the CDR3, the full variable domain is NAGVMQNPRHLVRRRGQEARLRCSPMKGHSHVYWYRQLPEEGLKFMVYLQKENIIDESGMPKERFSAEFPKEGPSILRIQQVVRGDSAAYFCASSLGQGAWETQYFGPGTRLLVL.

CDR3 DNA sequence: TGCAGTGCGGGGCCCGGGACAGGGCTTTCTCAGCCCCAGCATTTT. Protein: CSAGPGTGLSQPQHF. V is TRBV20-1 and J is TRBJ1-5; 9 bases align to TRBD1. Germline lookup yields CDR1 DFQATT and CDR2 SNEGSKA (reference sequence). This CDR3 has 15 amino acids. The trim removed 6 bases at V and 6 bases at J, leaving 12 bases unmatched.

This clonotype was seen a single time. V usage is TRBV4-1 and J usage is TRBJ1-2, with D perhaps matching TRBD1 (5 bases). CDR3 length: 18 amino acids. Germline V gene data show CDR1 as MGHRA and CDR2 as YSYEKL. V was trimmed by 0 bases and J by 5 bases, leaving 22 bases between them. CDR3 DNA: TGCGCCAGCAGCCAAGATCGGATGTCAACCACAGGTTTTTATGGCTACACCTTC. Translation: CASSQDRMSTTGFYGYTF.

The chain couples TRBV29-1 to TRBJ1-1, with D possibly being TRBD1 (6 bases). The CDR3 runs to 13 residues. CDR1 and CDR2 from the germline V gene are SQVTM and ANQGSEA. With 5 bases removed from V and 0 bases from J, the gap between germline ends came to 10 bases. In DNA, the CDR3 is TGCAGCGTTTCGACAGGCATGAACACTGAAGCTTTCTTT. Translation gives CSVSTGMNTEAFF.

The table lists this clonotype with a count of one. The chain carries TRBV20-1 and TRBJ1-5, with 11 bases lining up with TRBD1. Germline V gene data show CDR1 as DFQATT and CDR2 as SNEGSKA (reference sequence). V lost 5 bases to trimming and J lost 6 bases; unmatched junction nucleotides: 9. This CDR3 spans 15 amino acids. In DNA, the CDR3 is TGCAGTGCTCACGCCCAAGGGACAGGGGGTCAGCCCCAGCATTTT. Translation: CSAHAQGTGGQPQHF.